This T cell receptor beta chain was obtained from a study of blood T cell repertoires in COVID-19. The V segment lost 4 bases and the J segment 4 bases; nucleotides outside the gene matches: 7. Germline V gives CDR1 SGDLS, CDR2 YYNGEE. This CDR3 is built from 14 residues. Generated by immunoSEQ multiplex PCR, the TCRdb table keeps only in-frame clones and is missing some. The sample yields around 53,000 clones, approximately 88% seen once. Sequencing was carried out using peripheral blood. The clonotype originates from an older man with active COVID-19. The chain is built from TRBV9 and TRBJ2-5, with 7 nucleotides matching TRBD1. In nucleotides, the CDR3 is TGTGCCAGCAGCCTGACAGGGCTTAGAGAGACCCAGTACTTC. Translated, it gives CASSLTGLRETQYF.